This passage covers 15 T cell receptor beta chains from one sample sequenced in a study of beta chain features in type 1 diabetes. cDNA synthesis used the whole RNA isolate, giving expressed TCRB sequences. Sequenced by immunoSEQ multiplex PCR; TCRdb stores in-frame clones only, minus some. The profile shows approximately 380,000 clones, over 13% of them singletons. Material: naive CD4+ T cells from blood. These receptors were obtained from a woman in her late teens or twenties in good health.

There are a few counts of this clone. The genes are TRBV2 and TRBJ2-3; 7 nucleotides agree with TRBD2. The CDR3 length is 13 residues. V lost 7 bases, J lost 5 bases, and 6 bases stayed unmatched. Germline CDR1 is SNHLY and CDR2 is FYNNEI. CDR3 amino acids: CASTLAVGDTQYF. CDR3 coding DNA: TGTGCCAGCACGCTAGCGGTGGGAGATACGCAGTATTTT.

The chain combines TRBV4-2 with TRBJ2-5; 8 bases fit TRBD2. This CDR3 contains 16 residues. V was pared by 2 bases and J by 5 bases, with 10 bases of the junction left unmatched. CDR1 is LGHNA, CDR2 YNFKEQ, per germline. The CDR3 DNA is TGTGCCAGCAGCCAATTGGCAGCGGGAGAGGGGGAGACCCAGTACTTC. Amino acid sequence: CASSQLAAGEGETQYF.

The genes are TRBV30 and TRBJ2-1; 9 bases match TRBD1. Germline trimming cut 3 bases from V and 2 bases from J; bases unmatched to any gene: 2. The CDR3 length is 14 residues. The germline gives CDR1 GTSNPN, CDR2 SVGIG (reference sequence). This CDR3 is CAWRGQGTYNEQFF. CDR3 DNA sequence: TGTGCCTGGAGGGGACAGGGCACCTACAATGAGCAGTTCTTC.

This clone was counted between two and nine times. V and J are TRBV9 and TRBJ2-3; D gene uncertain. The germline V gene has CDR1 SGDLS and CDR2 YYNGEE. Trimming took 0 bases from V and 6 from J, leaving 8 bases between them. The CDR3 sequence is 13 residues long. CDR3 sequence reads: CASSVGAMDTQYF. CDR3 in DNA: TGTGCCAGCAGCGTAGGGGCGATGGATACGCAGTATTTT.

The chain is built from TRBV4-2 and TRBJ2-7; 7 bases are shared with TRBD1. This CDR3 spans 16 amino acids. J was trimmed by 3 bases and V by 3 bases; bases with no gene match: 11. From germline, CDR1 is LGHNA and CDR2 YNFKEQ. CDR3 nucleotide sequence: TGTGCCAGCAGCCAGGTTAGGGGGCTTGGAGACTACGAGCAGTACTTC. The encoded protein is CASSQVRGLGDYEQYF.

The chain recombines TRBV28 with TRBJ2-7; 7 nucleotides match TRBD2. The CDR3 extends over 15 amino acids. The germline CDR1 and CDR2 sequences are MDHEN and SYDVKM. Losses at the gene ends were 4 bases for V and 3 bases for J; bases not matched to a gene: 9. The CDR3 is CASSSGGRDYYEQYF. The CDR3, as DNA: TGTGCCAGCAGTTCGGGAGGCCGGGATTACTACGAGCAGTACTTC.

This clone was found a few times. The chain has TRBV6-1 and TRBJ2-3; weak D call: TRBD2 (7 bases). Germline assignment: CDR1 MNHNS and CDR2 SASEGT. V lost 2 bases and J 5 bases, leaving 14 bases between the germline ends. CDR3 size: 15 residues. The CDR3 reads CASSEKWEGEDTQYF. CDR3 sequence (DNA): TGTGCCAGCAGTGAAAAGTGGGAGGGGGAAGATACGCAGTATTTT.

Only a few counts were recorded for this clone. The chain recombines TRBV15 with TRBJ1-4, with D possibly TRBD1 on 6 matching bases. The germline V gene has CDR1 LNHNV and CDR2 YYDKDF (reference sequence). The CDR3 totals 14 residues. V lost 7 bases and J 7 bases, leaving 16 bases between the germline ends. The CDR3 is CATTPRTAGEKLFF. In DNA, the CDR3 is TGTGCCACCACCCCAAGGACAGCAGGTGAAAAACTGTTTTTT.

The chain couples TRBV7-2 to TRBJ2-7; 11 bases fit TRBD2. CDR3 length: 16 amino acids. V lost 5 bases, J lost 6 bases, and 12 bases stayed unmatched. Germline CDR1 SGHTA, CDR2 FQGNSA. The CDR3, as DNA: TGTGCCAGCAGCCGCAGACCACAGGGGACTAGCGGCGAGCAGTACTTC. This encodes CASSRRPQGTSGEQYF.

V gene TRBV9 combines with J gene TRBJ2-3; 8 bases align to TRBD2. Germline lookup yields CDR1 SGDLS and CDR2 YYNGEE. After removal of 0 bases from V and 0 bases from J, the junction contained 12 bases not matched to a gene. This CDR3 contains 19 residues. The CDR3: CASSVGFRSGLASTDTQYF. The DNA for the CDR3 is TGTGCCAGCAGCGTAGGCTTCCGATCCGGACTAGCAAGCACAGATACGCAGTATTTT. The whole variable domain, remainder taken from reference TRBV9 and TRBJ2-3, is DSGVTQTPKHLITATGQRVTLRCSPRSGDLSVYWYQQSLDQGLQFLIQYYNGEERAKGNILERFSAQQFPDLHSELNLSSLELGDSALYFCASSVGFRSGLASTDTQYFGPGTRLTVL.

The chain employs TRBV18 and TRBJ2-3; TRBD1 is a possible D gene (6 bases). CDR3 length equals 15 residues. V was cut by 4 bases and J by 2 bases, with 13 bases left in between. Germline assignment: CDR1 KGHSH and CDR2 LQKENI. CDR3 coding DNA: TGTGCCAGCTCACGACGGGACACACTCACAGATACGCAGTATTTT. Protein sequence: CASSRRDTLTDTQYF.

The sample holds one count of this clone. J is TRBJ2-7 and V is TRBV5-4, with 7 bases lining up with TRBD1. CDR3 length: 15 residues. The ends lost 1 base at V and 2 bases at J; junction bases unmatched: 6. The germline CDR1 and CDR2 sequences are SGHNT and YYREEE (reference sequence). The CDR3 region is CASSLNGDRTYEQYF. The CDR3 DNA sequence: TGTGCCAGCAGCTTGAATGGGGACAGAACCTACGAGCAGTACTTC.

This clone has a handful of counts. The chain combines TRBV19 with TRBJ1-2; 9 bases line up with TRBD1. Germline trimming cut 6 bases from V and 4 bases from J; bases unmatched to any gene: 9. In germline, CDR1 is LNHDA, CDR2 SQIVND (reference sequence). This CDR3 has 15 amino acids. DNA of the CDR3: TGTGCCAGTAGAGCGACGGGACAGGGAAGCTATGGCTACACCTTC. The encoded protein is CASRATGQGSYGYTF.

This clone was detected only a few times. The V and J genes are TRBV7-9 and TRBJ2-6, with D possibly TRBD2 on 6 matching bases. V was shortened by 5 bases and J by 2 bases, with 16 bases between the two germline ends. Germline loops: CDR1 SEHNR, CDR2 FQNEAQ (reference sequence). The CDR3 runs to 17 residues. The CDR3 nucleotides read TGTGCCAGCAGCCCCTCCCGGGGGAGCACTGGGGCCAACGTCCTGACTTTC. Translating it yields CASSPSRGSTGANVLTF.

Here the CDR3 DNA reads TGTGCCAGCAGCCGGACAGGGCGTATAGAGACCCAGTACTTC. Translated: CASSRTGRIETQYF. The rearrangement uses TRBV5-4 and TRBJ2-5; 8 bases fit TRBD1. The CDR3 extends over 14 amino acids. Germline CDR1 SGHNT, CDR2 YYREEE (reference sequence). With V trimmed by 4 bases and J by 4 bases, 6 bases remained unmatched.